These 16 T cell receptor beta chains came from one sample sequenced in a study of T cells in Graves' hyperthyroidism and ophthalmopathy. It was RNA transcripts that yielded the amplified TCR beta CDR3 regions. TCR CDR3 underwent first-round RT-PCR with the HTBI primer set. MiXCR, run by TCRdb on the multiplex PCR reads, gives a single entry per CDR3 protein. The repertoire holds some 720,000 distinct CDR3 sequences, about 17% seen once, with approximately 8% in the top ten. Sequenced sample: blood. Receptor source: a young man with Graves' hyperthyroidism.

This chain connects TRBV20-1 to TRBJ2-1; 8 nucleotides line up with TRBD2. V lost 6 bases to trimming and J lost 0 bases; unmatched junction nucleotides: 7. From germline, CDR1 is DFQATT and CDR2 SNEGSKA (reference sequence). There are 15 residues in the CDR3. The CDR3 nucleotides are TGCAGTGCCCTCGGGAGGGGAAGCTCCTACAATGAGCAGTTCTTC. Translating it yields CSALGRGSSYNEQFF.

This clonotype showed up many times. This chain connects TRBV6-1 to TRBJ1-2; 8 bases line up with TRBD1. Per the germline V gene, CDR1 is MNHNS and CDR2 is SASEGT. V shed 6 bases, J shed 0 bases, and the junction held 12 bases outside the gene matches. The CDR3 has 17 amino acids. CDR3 in amino acids: CASSATGQGRANYGYTF. DNA of the CDR3: TGTGCCAGCAGCGCCACCGGACAGGGAAGAGCTAACTATGGCTACACCTTC.

This chain connects TRBV9 to TRBJ1-2, with 8 bases aligning to TRBD1. Germline trimming cut 2 bases from V and 6 bases from J; bases unmatched to any gene: 9. Germline-derived CDR1 and CDR2 are SGDLS and YYNGEE. The CDR3 runs to 15 residues. The CDR3 reads CASSVASGQGHGYTF. CDR3 bases: TGTGCCAGCAGCGTCGCCTCAGGACAGGGACATGGCTACACCTTC. Looking up the rest from reference TRBV9 and TRBJ1-2 gives the full variable domain: DSGVTQTPKHLITATGQRVTLRCSPRSGDLSVYWYQQSLDQGLQFLIQYYNGEERAKGNILERFSAQQFPDLHSELNLSSLELGDSALYFCASSVASGQGHGYTFGSGTRLTVV.

This clonotype appeared a few times. CDR3 sequence: CASSVGPGATDTQYF. DNA for the CDR3: TGTGCCAGCAGCGTAGGCCCGGGCGCGACAGATACGCAGTATTTT. The chain combines TRBV9 with TRBJ2-3; D remains unclear. CDR1 and CDR2 from the germline V gene are SGDLS and YYNGEE. V shed 0 bases and J shed 3 bases, with 11 bases lying between them. CDR3 length: 15 residues.

The V call is TRBV20-1, the J call TRBJ2-1, with TRBD1 as a possible D gene (6 bases). CDR3 length equals 15 residues. V lost 0 bases and J lost 9, with 18 bases in between. The germline V gene has CDR1 DFQATT and CDR2 SNEGSKA (reference sequence). Written as DNA, the CDR3 is TGCAGTGCTAGAGATAGGACAGACTATCGAGGTGAGCAGTTCTTC. Protein: CSARDRTDYRGEQFF.

This clonotype has only a few counts. Compared with germline, one end of the junction differs, possibly owing to a read error. This sequence joins TRBV6-8 and TRBJ2-1; TRBD2 might be the D (5 bases). CDR3 length equals 17 residues. CDR1 and CDR2 from the germline V gene are MNHGY and SAAAGT. Here the CDR3 DNA reads TGTGCCGGCAGTTACCTCCCTCGAGCGGAGGAGGTCAATGAGCAGTTCTTC. Protein: CAGSYLPRAEEVNEQFF.

In its sample, this clonotype was seen once. The rearrangement joins TRBV7-8 to TRBJ1-3; a possible D gene is TRBD1 (6 bases). The CDR3 totals 19 residues. The V gene's germline CDR1 is SGHVS and CDR2 FQNEAQ. Trimming left V 1 base short and J 4 bases short, with 23 bases between. CDR3 nucleotide sequence: TGTGCCAGCAGCTTAGGGGGGGGCCTAGGATCTCTTTCGGGAAACACCATATATTTT. Translation gives CASSLGGGLGSLSGNTIYF.

This clonotype has a count of ten or more. The J gene is TRBJ2-3, the V gene TRBV11-3; D unresolved. CDR1 and CDR2 from the germline V gene are SGHNT and YENEEA. The V end was cut by 3 bases, the J end by 2 bases, with 6 bases between. The CDR3 extends over 13 amino acids. This CDR3 reads CASSLVNTDTQYF. The CDR3 bases are TGTGCCAGCAGCTTGGTAAACACAGATACGCAGTATTTT.

This clonotype was seen many times. This chain connects TRBV15 to TRBJ2-7; D is ambiguous. The CDR3 contains 17 residues. Germline-derived CDR1 and CDR2 are LNHNV and YYDKDF (reference sequence). V was pared by 1 base and J by 3 bases, with 19 bases between. DNA for the CDR3: TGTGCCACCAGCAGAGGGGATCTATGGGGTGAGCACTACGAGCAGTACTTC. Translating gives CATSRGDLWGEHYEQYF.

This sequence joins TRBV4-1 and TRBJ2-7; D tentatively reads TRBD1 or TRBD2 (5 bases each). The CDR3 consists of 17 residues. V lost 4 bases to trimming and J lost 1 base, with 20 bases between them. Per the germline V gene, CDR1 is MGHRA and CDR2 is YSYEKL. The CDR3 reads CASSRLPRGVLSYEQYF. DNA for the CDR3: TGCGCCAGCAGCCGACTTCCCAGAGGGGTTTTGTCCTACGAGCAGTACTTC.

This clonotype was picked up a small number of times. The V and J genes are TRBV7-9 and TRBJ1-1; D might be TRBD1 (6 bases). Between the trimmed V and J ends, which lost 1 base and 2 bases, there was a span of 11 bases. In germline, CDR1 is SEHNR, CDR2 FQNEAQ (reference sequence). The CDR3 sequence is 15 residues long. CDR3 residues: CASSLGGTFNTEAFF. CDR3 bases: TGTGCCAGCAGCTTAGGGGGGACATTTAACACTGAAGCTTTCTTT.

Many counts were recorded for this clonotype. V gene TRBV2 combines with J gene TRBJ1-6, with D unclear. CDR1 SNHLY and CDR2 FYNNEI come from the germline V gene. V shed 1 base and J shed 7 bases, with 8 bases lying between them. The CDR3 is 14 amino acids. The CDR3 reads CASSEGTANSPLHF. The CDR3 region has the DNA TGTGCCAGCAGTGAAGGGACCGCAAATTCACCCCTCCACTTT.

Concerning this clonotype itself: This may be a read error: a much more frequent sequence differs by one nucleotide. The V and J genes are TRBV20-1 and TRBJ2-5, with D perhaps TRBD1 or TRBD2 (5 bases each). This CDR3 is built from 14 residues. The V gene's germline CDR1 is DFQATT and CDR2 SNEGSKA (reference sequence). Trimming cost V 1 base and J 0 bases, with 9 bases left between them. As DNA, the CDR3 is TGCAGTGCTAGAGGGGACGGCTACCAAGAGACCCAGTACTTC. Amino acids: CSARGDGYQETQYF.

This clonotype was detected ten times or more. The rearrangement joins TRBV5-1 to TRBJ2-1; D is possibly TRBD2 (6 bases). Trimming took 4 bases from V and 0 from J, leaving 14 bases between them. The CDR3 is 16 residues long. CDR1 and CDR2 (germline): SGHRS, YFSETQ. The CDR3 spells CASSPSGPPSYNEQFF. CDR3 bases: TGCGCCAGCAGCCCGAGCGGGCCCCCCTCCTACAATGAGCAGTTCTTC.

This clonotype was seen at least ten times. The rearrangement uses TRBV18 and TRBJ2-3, with 8 bases identical to TRBD1. Trimming at V came to 3 bases and at J to 4 bases, leaving 9 bases not matched to a gene. The CDR3 totals 16 residues. The germline V gene encodes CDR1 KGHSH and CDR2 LQKENI. CDR3 amino acids: CASSPRTGNGADTQYF. In DNA, the CDR3 is TGTGCCAGCTCACCTCGGACAGGGAATGGTGCAGATACGCAGTATTTT.

The V and J genes are TRBV29-1 and TRBJ1-1; D is ambiguous. Germline CDR1 reads SQVTM; CDR2 reads ANQGSEA. V was clipped by 4 bases and J by 3 bases, with 15 bases between them. CDR3 size: 14 residues. CDR3 in amino acids: CSVVSLNRDTEAFF. In nucleotides, the CDR3 is TGCAGCGTTGTATCCTTAAATCGGGACACTGAAGCTTTCTTT.